This TCR beta chain was profiled in a study of cytomegalovirus exposure and HLA in healthy donors. Method: immunoSEQ multiplex PCR; TCRdb's copy keeps in-frame clones and lacks some. The sample has more than 85,000 clones, about 94% seen once. As regards this clone: Its antigen is not known.

The CDR3 has 15 amino acids. V lost 1 base and J lost 4; bases outside the gene matches: 6. The V gene's germline CDR1 is LNHNV and CDR2 YYDKDF (reference sequence). Study outcomes and limitations: The finding came from a later analysis; first-cohort TCR clusters tended to co-occur in the 130 or so validation repertoires.

The receptor comes from a woman in her thirties in good health and CMV-seropositive. The specimen sequenced was PBMCs. This sequence joins TRBV15 and TRBJ2-5; TRBD1 aligns across 7 bases. Written as DNA, the CDR3 is TGTGCCACCAGCAGAGGGACACAGGGGCGAGAGACCCAGTACTTC. As protein: CATSRGTQGRETQYF.